The 30 T cell receptor beta chains below all came from one sample that was sequenced in a study of control samples from healthy donors and cancer patients. The data were produced by immunoSEQ multiplex PCR, yet TCRdb's version contains in-frame clones alone and is incomplete. The table lists some 56,000 clones, 85% to 95% of them singletons, with approximately 2.4% in the top ten. Sequencing was carried out using blood. These receptors were collected from a man younger than 45 in good health.

This clone came up once. The chain links TRBV18 to TRBJ2-2, with 11 nucleotides matching TRBD2. From germline, CDR1 is KGHSH and CDR2 LQKENI. The CDR3 covers 16 residues. Losses at the gene ends were 4 bases for V and 1 base for J; bases not matched to a gene: 2. The CDR3 region has the DNA TGTGCCAGCTCACGACTAGCGGGACAGAACACCGGGGAGCTGTTTTTT. It translates to CASSRLAGQNTGELFF.

The chain employs TRBV19 and TRBJ1-3; D gene ambiguous. The CDR3 sequence is 14 residues long. CDR1 and CDR2 from the germline V gene are LNHDA and SQIVND (reference sequence). V was clipped by 1 base and J by 0 bases, with 4 bases between them. DNA for the CDR3: TGTGCCAGTAGTATAGCCAGCTCTGGAAACACCATATATTTT. It yields the protein CASSIASSGNTIYF.

The rearrangement links TRBV12-3 or TRBV12-4 to TRBJ2-5, with TRBD2 identical over 7 bases. The CDR3 spans 13 residues. J lost 6 bases, V lost 7 bases, and 8 bases had no gene match. The CDR3 sequence: CASTLTGRKTQYF. CDR3 in DNA: TGTGCCAGCACCTTGACCGGGAGGAAGACCCAGTACTTC.

The chain uses TRBV6-5 and TRBJ1-5; D gene ambiguous. Germline V gives CDR1 MNHEY, CDR2 SVGAGI. The CDR3 loop spans 15 amino acids. The V gene lost 0 bases and the J gene lost 0 bases, with 6 bases spanning the gap. CDR3 region: CASSYSKVSNQPQHF. The CDR3 DNA sequence: TGTGCCAGCAGTTACTCAAAGGTTAGCAATCAGCCCCAGCATTTT.

The CDR3 spells CASRDSYSNQPQHF. CDR3 DNA: TGCGCCAGCAGGGACTCTTATAGCAATCAGCCCCAGCATTTT. The chain couples TRBV10-2 to TRBJ1-5; D gene unclear. Trimming cost V 6 bases and J 0 bases, with 9 bases left between them. Germline V gene lookup returns CDR1 WSHSY and CDR2 SAAADI. The CDR3 has 14 amino acids.

This chain links TRBV4-1 with TRBJ2-1; unclear D gene. Germline V gives CDR1 MGHRA, CDR2 YSYEKL. V lost 1 base, J lost 5 bases, and 6 bases lay in between. The CDR3 is 13 residues long. The CDR3 DNA reads TGCGCCAGCAGCCAAGCGGTTCACAATGAGCAGTTCTTC. Translating gives CASSQAVHNEQFF.

This chain connects TRBV7-6 to TRBJ2-2; 9 bases line up with TRBD1. The CDR3 has 16 residues. In germline, CDR1 is SGHVS, CDR2 FNYEAQ. The V segment lost 3 bases and the J segment 2 bases; nucleotides outside the gene matches: 4. The CDR3, as DNA: TGTGCCAGCAGCTTGATGACAGGGGGTAACACCGGGGAGCTGTTTTTT. Protein product: CASSLMTGGNTGELFF.

The CDR3 sequence: CASSIDRTSGKQFF. CDR3 sequence (DNA): TGTGCCAGTAGTATAGACCGGACTAGCGGCAAGCAGTTCTTC. V and J are TRBV19 and TRBJ2-1; 10 nucleotides align to TRBD2. Trimming at V came to 0 bases and at J to 11 bases, leaving 4 bases not matched to a gene. Germline CDR1 LNHDA, CDR2 SQIVND (reference sequence). The CDR3 runs to 14 residues.

The CDR3 DNA reads TGTGCCAGCAGCGCCGGACGGTTAGCCAAAAACATTCAGTACTTC. This gives the protein CASSAGRLAKNIQYF. The chain is built from TRBV28 and TRBJ2-4, with no clear D. The V gene's germline CDR1 is MDHEN and CDR2 SYDVKM. V shed 6 bases and J shed 0 bases, with 12 bases lying between them. The length of the CDR3 is 15 residues.

The table lists this clone with a count of one. V and J are TRBV27 and TRBJ2-7; TRBD1 is a possible D gene (6 bases). The CDR3 totals 15 residues. Trimming took off 3 bases at V and 1 base at J, with 13 bases between the two ends. Germline V gene data show CDR1 as MNHEY and CDR2 as SMNVEV (reference sequence). The CDR3 reads CASSFFGTRSYEQYF. The CDR3 nucleotides read TGTGCCAGCAGTTTTTTTGGGACAAGGTCCTACGAGCAGTACTTC.

The V call is TRBV6-6, the J call TRBJ2-1; a possible D gene is TRBD2 (6 bases). Looked up from germline, CDR1 is MNHNY and CDR2 is SVGAGI (reference sequence). This CDR3 comprises 15 residues. Trimming stripped 6 bases from V and 1 base from J, with 13 bases between. This CDR3 reads CASRPMAGSYNEQFF. CDR3 coding DNA: TGTGCCAGCAGGCCCATGGCGGGGTCCTACAATGAGCAGTTCTTC.

The J gene is TRBJ1-2, the V gene TRBV4-1; 8 bases are shared with TRBD1. J lost 7 bases, V lost 0 bases, and 7 bases had no gene match. Germline-derived CDR1 and CDR2 are MGHRA and YSYEKL. The CDR3 has 15 amino acids. Written as DNA, the CDR3 is TGCGCCAGCAGCCAAGATTATGCAGGGGGCGTTGGCTACACCTTC. This translates into CASSQDYAGGVGYTF.

This sequence joins TRBV5-6 and TRBJ2-2; no reliable D call. CDR1 SGHDT and CDR2 YYEEEE come from the germline V gene. This CDR3 is built from 12 residues. With 0 bases removed from V and 7 bases from J, the gap between germline ends came to 4 bases. In DNA, the CDR3 is TGTGCCAGCAGCTTGGACCGCGGGGAGCTGTTTTTT. It is translated as CASSLDRGELFF.

The rearrangement joins TRBV28 to TRBJ2-7; D is possibly TRBD2 (6 bases). The CDR3 is made up of 15 amino acids. Trimming took off 2 bases at V and 2 bases at J, with 13 bases between the two ends. Germline V gene sequence: CDR1 MDHEN, CDR2 SYDVKM. CDR3 amino acids: CASSLRLAETYEQYF. For the CDR3, the DNA is TGTGCCAGCAGTTTACGATTAGCGGAGACCTACGAGCAGTACTTC.

V usage is TRBV6-6 and J usage is TRBJ1-1; D gene uncertain. The CDR3 is 15 residues long. The V gene's germline CDR1 is MNHNY and CDR2 SVGAGI (reference sequence). The V and J ends lost 1 base and 8 bases respectively, with 17 bases between them. CDR3 sequence: CASSYYPPPGGEAFF. The CDR3, as DNA: TGTGCCAGCAGTTACTACCCCCCTCCAGGCGGGGAAGCTTTCTTT.

The V and J genes are TRBV28 and TRBJ2-7; D gene unclear. Germline assignment: CDR1 MDHEN and CDR2 SYDVKM. V lost 5 bases, J lost 0 bases, and 8 bases lay in between. This CDR3 contains 13 residues. CDR3 DNA: TGTGCCAGCAGTCGCCTTGGCTCCTACGAGCAGTACTTC. Residues: CASSRLGSYEQYF.

The CDR3 sequence: CASSPPGLAGYNEQFF. For the CDR3, the DNA is TGTGCCAGCAGTCCCCCGGGACTAGCGGGGTACAATGAGCAGTTCTTC. This chain uses TRBV2 with TRBJ2-1; 13 bases are shared with TRBD2. Germline V CDR1 and CDR2: SNHLY, FYNNEI. J lost 4 bases, V lost 5 bases, and 5 bases had no gene match. The CDR3 has 16 residues.

The chain links TRBV6-5 to TRBJ2-3, with D maybe TRBD2 (6 bases). Germline values: CDR1 MNHEY, CDR2 SVGAGI. The CDR3 covers 13 residues. The V end lost 8 bases, the J end lost 1 base, and 10 bases lay between the germline ends. CDR3 residues: CASRRDGTDTQYF. The CDR3 DNA reads as TGTGCCAGCCGGCGGGATGGCACAGATACGCAGTATTTT.

The genes are TRBV28 and TRBJ1-2; the D gene is possibly TRBD1 (5 bases). CDR1 and CDR2 from the germline V gene are MDHEN and SYDVKM. Trimming removed 1 base from V and 0 bases from J, with 9 bases in between. This CDR3 contains 15 residues. For the CDR3, the DNA is TGTGCCAGCAGTTTATTAGGGGATGCTAACTATGGCTACACCTTC. Amino acid sequence: CASSLLGDANYGYTF.

The V call is TRBV28, the J call TRBJ2-7; D gene ambiguous. Germline values: CDR1 MDHEN, CDR2 SYDVKM. Trimming pared 4 bases from V and 3 bases from J, leaving 7 bases between. The CDR3 has 12 residues. The CDR3 region has the DNA TGTGCCAGCAGTTCCGAATACTACGAGCAGTACTTC. Translating it yields CASSSEYYEQYF. Looking up the rest from reference TRBV28 and TRBJ2-7 gives the full variable domain: DVKVTQSSRYLVKRTGEKVFLECVQDMDHENMFWYRQDPGLGLRLIYFSYDVKMKEKGDIPEGYSVSREKKERFSLILESASTNQTSMYLCASSSEYYEQYFGPGTRLTVT.

The gene calls are TRBV4-3 and TRBJ2-1; 9 nucleotides align to TRBD2. Germline CDR1 LGHNA, CDR2 YSLEER. V lost 0 bases and J lost 6; bases outside the gene matches: 3. The CDR3 covers 15 residues. In DNA, the CDR3 is TGCGCCAGCAGCCAAGACCTAGCGGGAAGCAATGAGCAGTTCTTC. Encoded protein: CASSQDLAGSNEQFF.

This clone was counted once. This chain links TRBV9 with TRBJ2-2; 7 bases match TRBD1. This CDR3 is built from 15 residues. The germline CDR1 and CDR2 sequences are SGDLS and YYNGEE. The V gene end was trimmed by 2 bases and the J gene end by 4 bases; junction bases not matched to a gene: 5. This CDR3 is CASSVLQGSTGELFF. In DNA form, the CDR3 reads TGTGCCAGCAGCGTTTTACAGGGGTCCACCGGGGAGCTGTTTTTT.

As regards this clone: This CDR3 is also generated by other DNA sequences in the sample. The V and J genes are TRBV6-4 and TRBJ2-1; D remains unclear. Germline V gene data show CDR1 as MRHNA and CDR2 as SNTAGT. The CDR3 has 13 residues. The V end was cut by 1 base, the J end by 7 bases, with 8 bases between. The chain's CDR3 is CASSDYSGNEQFF. The CDR3 DNA reads as TGTGCCAGCAGTGACTACTCCGGGAATGAGCAGTTCTTC.

J is TRBJ2-3 and V is TRBV10-3, with D perhaps matching TRBD2 (5 bases). Trimming left V 10 bases short and J 6 bases short, with 23 bases between. Germline V lookup: CDR1 ENHRY, CDR2 SYGVKD. The CDR3 is 15 residues long. CDR3 residues: CATQSRGLTSDTQYF. Written as DNA, the CDR3 is TGTGCCACCCAATCGAGAGGACTTACGAGCGATACGCAGTATTTT.

V and J are TRBV6-6 and TRBJ1-5; 7 bases fit TRBD1. Trimming removed 2 bases from V and 8 bases from J; junction bases left unmatched: 6. Germline values: CDR1 MNHNY, CDR2 SVGAGI (reference sequence). The CDR3 sequence is 14 residues long. The CDR3 region is CASSYGRGREPQHF. The CDR3, as DNA: TGTGCCAGCAGTTACGGGAGGGGGCGAGAGCCCCAGCATTTT.

This chain connects TRBV19 to TRBJ2-3; D gene uncertain. Germline assignment: CDR1 LNHDA and CDR2 SQIVND (reference sequence). The CDR3 sequence is 14 residues long. V was pared by 3 bases and J by 0 bases, with 7 bases between. CDR3 region: CASSIGRSTDTQYF. CDR3 bases: TGTGCCAGTAGTATCGGCAGGAGCACAGATACGCAGTATTTT.

V gene TRBV4-3 combines with J gene TRBJ2-7; D is uncertain. V was pared by 1 base and J by 2 bases, with 12 bases between. CDR3 length: 15 amino acids. Germline V gene data show CDR1 as LGHNA and CDR2 as YSLEER. CDR3 nucleotide sequence: TGCGCCAGCAGCCAAGGTCCCAGCGTGACCTACGAGCAGTACTTC. Translating gives CASSQGPSVTYEQYF.

Only a few counts were recorded for this clone. This sequence joins TRBV18 and TRBJ1-6; D remains ambiguous. This CDR3 is 15 amino acids long. V was cut by 3 bases and J by 6 bases, with 12 bases left in between. Germline V gene lookup returns CDR1 KGHSH and CDR2 LQKENI. For the CDR3, the DNA is TGTGCCAGCTCACCTTCGGGCGCTATTAATTCACCCCTCCACTTT. Its protein product is CASSPSGAINSPLHF.

This clone appeared a single time. V usage is TRBV28 and J usage is TRBJ1-1; TRBD1 aligns across 8 bases. This CDR3 contains 14 residues. CDR1 is MDHEN, CDR2 SYDVKM, per germline. Unmatched junction bases numbered 3, after V lost 6 bases and J lost 0 bases. CDR3 nucleotide sequence: TGTGCCAGCAGAACGGACAGGGTGAACACTGAAGCTTTCTTT. Amino acid sequence: CASRTDRVNTEAFF.

This clone has just one count. The V gene is TRBV18, the J gene TRBJ2-2, with 12 bases aligning to TRBD1. Germline V gene sequence: CDR1 KGHSH, CDR2 LQKENI. Trimming cost V 3 bases and J 7 bases; bases outside gene matches: 3. The CDR3 is 15 amino acids. Written as DNA, the CDR3 is TGTGCCAGCTCACCGGGACAGGGGGCTATCGGGGAGCTGTTTTTT. Protein: CASSPGQGAIGELFF. Together with reference TRBV18 and TRBJ2-2, the CDR3 gives the full variable domain: NAGVMQNPRHLVRRRGQEARLRCSPMKGHSHVYWYRQLPEEGLKFMVYLQKENIIDESGMPKERFSAEFPKEGPSILRIQQVVRGDSAAYFCASSPGQGAIGELFFGEGSRLTVL.